The 22 T cell receptor beta chains in this list originate from one sample, sequenced in a study of human T cells and chemical hapten exposure. TCRdb independently ran MiXCR on the RACE reads; one entry per CDR3 protein. The table shows about 120,000 distinct CDR3 sequences, with around 10% occurring only once. Time point meaning: patch test 1, 2 weeks after DPC sensitization. This sample's treatment: therapeutic diphenylcyclopropenone sensitization with weekly scalp DPC. The source material was whole blood, sampled in connection with sensitization to the hapten diphenylcyclopropenone (DPC). The origin of the receptors is a woman aged 45-60 years with alopecia areata. Some clones in this sample may be carry-over from other donors' samples.

This clonotype was found a few times. DNA for the CDR3: TGTGCCAGCAGTTCAGGGGGCGGGGTGAACACTGAAGCTTTCTTT. Its translation is CASSSGGGVNTEAFF. V usage is TRBV7-2 and J usage is TRBJ1-1; 8 bases fit TRBD1. CDR3 length: 15 residues. V gave up 6 bases and J gave up 0 bases; unmatched junction bases: 6. CDR1 and CDR2 (germline): SGHTA, FQGNSA.

This clonotype appeared many times. The chain employs TRBV18 and TRBJ1-2; unclear D gene. Deletions cut 3 bases from V and 2 bases from J, with 10 bases between. CDR3 length: 14 amino acids. Germline V gene data show CDR1 as KGHSH and CDR2 as LQKENI. DNA of the CDR3: TGTGCCAGCTCACCTGTTTCACCAAACTATGGCTACACCTTC. Translation: CASSPVSPNYGYTF.

The J gene is TRBJ1-1, the V gene TRBV7-2, with 8 bases lining up with TRBD1. V lost 5 bases and J lost 3; bases outside the gene matches: 8. Germline assignment: CDR1 SGHTA and CDR2 FQGNSA. The CDR3 has 15 amino acids. This CDR3 is CASSLSTGADTEAFF. The CDR3 nucleotides read TGTGCCAGCAGCCTATCGACAGGGGCGGACACTGAAGCTTTCTTT.

This clonotype has a count of ten or more. The rearrangement uses TRBV7-2 and TRBJ2-1, with TRBD2 matching over 8 bases. CDR1 SGHTA and CDR2 FQGNSA come from the germline V gene. The V segment lost 0 bases and the J segment 2 bases; nucleotides outside the gene matches: 3. The CDR3 length is 16 residues. The CDR3 region is CASSLAGGGPYNEQFF. The CDR3 DNA reads TGTGCCAGCAGCTTAGCTGGCGGGGGGCCCTACAATGAGCAGTTCTTC.

This clonotype has at least ten counts. This chain connects TRBV27 to TRBJ2-3, with D possibly being TRBD2 (6 bases). In germline, CDR1 is MNHEY, CDR2 SMNVEV (reference sequence). The CDR3 covers 14 residues. The V gene lost 5 bases and the J gene lost 4 bases, with 13 bases spanning the gap. In nucleotides, the CDR3 is TGTGCCAGCAGTATCCGGGAGACCGCAGATACGCAGTATTTT. Translated, it gives CASSIRETADTQYF.

This clonotype was found a few times. The chain couples TRBV7-2 to TRBJ2-7; 7 bases agree with TRBD2. V trimming: 0 bases; J trimming: 6 bases; junction bases outside the gene matches: 8. CDR1 is SGHTA and CDR2 is FQGNSA in the germline V gene. The CDR3 totals 15 residues. For the CDR3, the DNA is TGTGCCAGCAGCTTAGCCGGCGGGAGTGTCTCCGAGCAGTACTTC. It yields the protein CASSLAGGSVSEQYF.

The V call is TRBV3-1, the J call TRBJ2-1; D unclear. CDR3 size: 13 residues. The V gene's germline CDR1 is LGHDT and CDR2 YNNKEL (reference sequence). V shed 2 bases and J shed 7 bases, with 9 bases lying between them. DNA for the CDR3: TGTGCCAGCAGCCAAAACTCTAGGAATGAGCAGTTCTTC. Translated: CASSQNSRNEQFF.

CDR3 region: CASRLGQGMFTQYF. In DNA form, the CDR3 reads TGTGCCAGCAGACTAGGACAGGGGATGTTCACGCAGTATTTT. The chain couples TRBV28 to TRBJ2-3; 9 nucleotides align to TRBD1. The CDR3 consists of 14 residues. V dropped 6 bases and J dropped 9; count of bases not matched to a gene: 10. Germline V gene lookup returns CDR1 MDHEN and CDR2 SYDVKM.

This clonotype has just a few counts. V and J are TRBV19 and TRBJ2-4; 9 bases agree with TRBD2. The germline V gene has CDR1 LNHDA and CDR2 SQIVND (reference sequence). V was pared by 3 bases and J by 1 base, with 13 bases of the junction left unmatched. The CDR3 length is 19 residues. The DNA for the CDR3 is TGTGCCAGTAGTATCCGTGGTAGCGGGGGAGACTATGCCAAAAACATTCAGTACTTC. Amino acid sequence: CASSIRGSGGDYAKNIQYF.

This clonotype has ten or more counts. The chain combines TRBV9 with TRBJ2-1; weak D call: TRBD2 (6 bases). Germline-derived CDR1 and CDR2 are SGDLS and YYNGEE. The V end was cut by 0 bases, the J end by 10 bases, with 20 bases between. The CDR3 length is 16 residues. Written as DNA, the CDR3 is TGTGCCAGCAGCGTAGCCGCGGGATGGCTCTTGGAAGAGCAGTTCTTC. Protein: CASSVAAGWLLEEQFF.

This clonotype showed up many times. The chain has TRBV28 and TRBJ1-4, with TRBD1 identical over 9 bases. V shed 6 bases and J 7 bases; nucleotides not matched to a gene: 3. This CDR3 has 13 amino acids. The germline V gene has CDR1 MDHEN and CDR2 SYDVKM. The CDR3 DNA is TGTGCCAGCAGGGGGACAGGGAGTGAAAAACTGTTTTTT. Its protein product is CASRGTGSEKLFF.

The rearrangement links TRBV9 to TRBJ2-2, with 7 bases aligning to TRBD2. The V segment lost 4 bases and the J segment 1 base; nucleotides outside the gene matches: 4. Germline V gene data show CDR1 as SGDLS and CDR2 as YYNGEE. CDR3 length: 15 amino acids. CDR3 sequence (DNA): TGTGCCAGCAGCCCCTGGGAGGGGAACACCGGGGAGCTGTTTTTT. Its translation is CASSPWEGNTGELFF.

This clonotype has just a few counts. The chain has TRBV11-2 and TRBJ2-1; 10 bases are a match to TRBD1. Germline lookup yields CDR1 SGHAT and CDR2 FQNNGV. V shed 1 base, J shed 4 bases, and the junction held 1 base outside the gene matches. CDR3 size: 15 residues. The CDR3 region has the DNA TGTGCCAGCAGCTTAGGGGGACAGGGGTACAATGAGCAGTTCTTC. It specifies CASSLGGQGYNEQFF.

The chain combines TRBV6-2 or TRBV6-3 with TRBJ2-3; D perhaps matches TRBD2 (6 bases). This CDR3 is built from 15 residues. The germline V gene has CDR1 MNHEY and CDR2 SVGEGT. The V end lost 6 bases, the J end lost 6 bases, and 19 bases lay between the germline ends. The CDR3 DNA reads TGTGCCAGCAGCCTAACCGGGACTCCACTGGATACGCAGTATTTT. The encoded protein is CASSLTGTPLDTQYF.

The table lists this clonotype with many counts. This chain links TRBV7-9 with TRBJ2-7; no reliable D call. The CDR3 has 14 amino acids. Per germline, CDR1 SEHNR and CDR2 FQNEAQ (reference sequence). Trimming removed 4 bases at V and 0 bases at J, with 10 bases between. This CDR3 is CASSYGRFSYEQYF. The CDR3 bases are TGTGCCAGCAGCTACGGACGGTTCTCCTACGAGCAGTACTTC.

This clonotype was detected ten times or more. The chain links TRBV6-5 to TRBJ1-6; 9 nucleotides match TRBD1. V gave up 5 bases and J gave up 10 bases; unmatched junction bases: 9. The germline V gene has CDR1 MNHEY and CDR2 SVGAGI. CDR3 length: 15 amino acids. The CDR3 DNA is TGTGCCAGCAGTACCGGGGACAGGGAGCGGTCACCCCTCCACTTT. It specifies CASSTGDRERSPLHF.

The chain links TRBV10-2 to TRBJ1-1; 8 bases are shared with TRBD1. This CDR3 is 14 amino acids long. Per the germline V gene, CDR1 is WSHSY and CDR2 is SAAADI. The junction had 2 bases not matched to a gene; V was cut back by 2 bases and J by 3 bases. The CDR3 sequence is CASSEQGAHTEAFF. The CDR3 DNA reads as TGCGCCAGCAGTGAGCAGGGGGCCCACACTGAAGCTTTCTTT.

Only a few counts were recorded for this clonotype. V and J are TRBV29-1 and TRBJ1-1; D is undetermined. Germline lookup yields CDR1 SQVTM and CDR2 ANQGSEA. CDR3 length: 13 residues. Trimming stripped 6 bases from V and 2 bases from J, with 13 bases between. The CDR3 nucleotides read TGCAGCGTCACCCCCGGTTTCAACACTGAAGCTTTCTTT. Amino acids: CSVTPGFNTEAFF.

This clonotype was seen ten or more times. The rearrangement links TRBV20-1 to TRBJ1-3; no firm D call. The CDR3 has 14 residues. Germline CDR1 is DFQATT and CDR2 is SNEGSKA (reference sequence). Between the trimmed V and J ends, which lost 1 base and 2 bases, there was a span of 9 bases. The CDR3: CSARVKGTGNTIYF. DNA for the CDR3: TGCAGTGCTAGAGTGAAAGGGACTGGAAACACCATATATTTT.

CDR3 in DNA: TGTGCCAGCAGCCCCAGCGGGAGATTTAGTGAGCAGTTCTTC. Its translation: CASSPSGRFSEQFF. V gene TRBV25-1 combines with J gene TRBJ2-1; 8 nucleotides align to TRBD2. Germline trimming cut 6 bases from V and 9 bases from J; bases unmatched to any gene: 10. Germline lookup yields CDR1 MGHDK and CDR2 SYGVNS. This CDR3 spans 14 amino acids.

This clonotype was counted ten times or more. This sequence joins TRBV28 and TRBJ2-1, with D possibly called TRBD1 or TRBD2 (5 bases each). The CDR3 extends over 16 amino acids. V lost 8 bases, J lost 0 bases, and 17 bases lay in between. Germline-derived CDR1 and CDR2 are MDHEN and SYDVKM. The CDR3 sequence is CASASIRAGSYNEQFF. The DNA of the CDR3 is TGTGCCAGCGCATCCATCAGGGCGGGCTCCTACAATGAGCAGTTCTTC.

This chain links TRBV12-3 or TRBV12-4 with TRBJ2-7; D possibly corresponds to TRBD2 (6 bases). This CDR3 has 15 residues. V was pared by 0 bases and J by 2 bases, with 11 bases between. CDR3 bases: TGTGCCAGCAGTTTAGCGGGACTCCCAACCTACGAGCAGTACTTC. This translates into CASSLAGLPTYEQYF.